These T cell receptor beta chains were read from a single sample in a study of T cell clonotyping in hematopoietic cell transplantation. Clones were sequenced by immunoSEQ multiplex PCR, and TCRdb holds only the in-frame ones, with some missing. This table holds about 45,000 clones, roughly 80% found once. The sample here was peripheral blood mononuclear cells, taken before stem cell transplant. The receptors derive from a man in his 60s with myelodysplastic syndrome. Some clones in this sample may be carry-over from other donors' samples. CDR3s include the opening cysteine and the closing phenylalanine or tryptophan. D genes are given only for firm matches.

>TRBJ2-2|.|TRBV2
CASSAGGADTGELFF
TGTGCCAGCAGCGCCGGAGGAGCCGACACCGGGGAGCTGTTTTTT
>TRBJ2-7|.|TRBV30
CAWSVMGWDEQYF
TGTGCCTGGAGTGTAATGGGTTGGGACGAGCAGTACTTC
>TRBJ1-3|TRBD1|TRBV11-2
CASSFDRGSGNTIYF
TGTGCCAGCAGCTTCGACAGGGGCTCTGGAAACACCATATATTTT
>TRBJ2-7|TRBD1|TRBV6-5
CASRPQGVYEQYF
TGTGCCAGCAGGCCACAGGGGGTCTACGAGCAGTACTTC
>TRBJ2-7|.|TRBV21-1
CASSRISPALGSYEQYF
TGTGCCAGCAGCAGAATTTCCCCAGCCCTCGGATCCTACGAGCAGTACTTC
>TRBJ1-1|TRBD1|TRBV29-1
CSVNTGGTEAFF
TGCAGCGTAAATACAGGGGGCACTGAAGCTTTCTTT
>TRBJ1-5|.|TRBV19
CASSTRASTINQPQHF
TGTGCCAGTAGTACCAGGGCCTCTACTATCAATCAGCCCCAGCATTTT
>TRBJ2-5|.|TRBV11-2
CASSLDLAGGWEETQYF
TGTGCCAGCAGCTTAGATCTGGCAGGGGGGTGGGAAGAGACCCAGTACTTC
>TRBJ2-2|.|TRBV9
CASSVAAASNTGELFF
TGTGCCAGCAGCGTAGCGGCAGCTTCGAACACCGGGGAGCTGTTTTTT
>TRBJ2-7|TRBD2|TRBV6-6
CASNPGLASYEQYF
TGTGCCAGCAACCCGGGACTAGCCTCCTACGAGCAGTACTTC
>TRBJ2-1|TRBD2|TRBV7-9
CVLERLAGGNEQFF
TGTGTCTTAGAAAGGCTAGCGGGGGGGAATGAGCAGTTCTTC